This passage covers 4 T cell receptor beta chains from one sample sequenced in a study of cytomegalovirus exposure and HLA in healthy donors. Sequenced by immunoSEQ multiplex PCR; TCRdb stores in-frame clones only, minus some. The sample includes around 230,000 clones, around 85% of them seen just once. The sequencing input was PBMCs. The receptors stem from a woman in her thirties in good health and CMV-seropositive.

The V gene is TRBV6-4, the J gene TRBJ1-5, with a possible D match to TRBD1 (5 bases). From germline, CDR1 is MRHNA and CDR2 SNTAGT. Between the trimmed V and J ends, which lost 3 bases and 7 bases, there was a span of 10 bases. This CDR3 comprises 13 residues. CDR3 sequence reads: CASSETVGQPQHF. The CDR3 DNA reads TGTGCCAGCAGTGAGACAGTCGGCCAGCCCCAGCATTTT.

The V and J genes are TRBV6-5 and TRBJ2-5, with 7 bases aligning to TRBD1. The CDR3 consists of 16 residues. Germline assignment: CDR1 MNHEY and CDR2 SVGAGI. The ends lost 4 bases at V and 0 bases at J; junction bases unmatched: 8. In DNA form, the CDR3 reads TGTGCCAGCAGTTCGGGACAGCTAATGGACCAAGAGACCCAGTACTTC. Protein sequence: CASSSGQLMDQETQYF.

The chain joins TRBV28 to TRBJ2-5; 10 bases agree with TRBD1. V gave up 1 base and J gave up 0 bases; unmatched junction bases: 8. Looked up from germline, CDR1 is MDHEN and CDR2 is SYDVKM. The CDR3 covers 18 residues. The CDR3 sequence: CASSLYRWDRGYQETQYF. CDR3 DNA sequence: TGTGCCAGCAGTTTATACCGTTGGGACAGGGGCTACCAAGAGACCCAGTACTTC.

The chain is built from TRBV14 and TRBJ2-1; no definite D call. The CDR3 is 14 residues long. Germline CDR1 SGHDN, CDR2 FVKESK. Trimming took off 9 bases at V and 3 bases at J, with 15 bases between the two ends. CDR3 amino acids: CASHPYSSYNEQFF. CDR3 in DNA: TGTGCCAGTCACCCTTACAGTAGCTACAATGAGCAGTTCTTC.